This entry lists 23 T cell receptor beta chains sequenced from one sample in a study of blood T cell repertoires in COVID-19. Profiling relied on immunoSEQ multiplex PCR, and the TCRdb table lists in-frame clones only, not all of them. The data show 400,000 or so clones, 80% to 90% seen once. The sequenced sample was PBMCs or T cells enriched from blood (not recorded which). The receptors come from a man younger than 40 who had recovered from COVID-19.

The chain couples TRBV5-1 to TRBJ2-5, with D possibly TRBD2 on 5 matching bases. Germline CDR1 reads SGHRS; CDR2 reads YFSETQ. Trimming pared 1 base from V and 5 bases from J, leaving 12 bases between. The CDR3 spans 14 residues. CDR3 loop: CASSLWRQGETQYF. The CDR3 bases are TGCGCCAGCAGCTTGTGGAGGCAAGGCGAGACCCAGTACTTC.

To note about this clone: The junction departs from the called germline gene at one end, perhaps through a read error. This chain connects TRBV2 to TRBJ2-2; D is undetermined. The CDR3 length is 14 residues. Germline CDR1 and CDR2: SNHLY and FYNNEI. The CDR3 bases are TGTGCCAGCGGTGATGGAGCGAACACCGGGGAGCTGTTTTTT. The encoded protein is CASGDGANTGELFF.

The chain combines TRBV29-1 with TRBJ1-1, with 10 bases lining up with TRBD1. V lost 7 bases, J lost 1 base, and 6 bases stayed unmatched. Germline values: CDR1 SQVTM, CDR2 ANQGSEA. This CDR3 comprises 14 residues. For the CDR3, the DNA is TGCAGCGCGTTAGACAGGGGGCGGAACACTGAAGCTTTCTTT. The encoded protein is CSALDRGRNTEAFF.

The chain uses TRBV4-1 and TRBJ2-3; 7 positions agree with TRBD1. V was pared by 4 bases and J by 5 bases, with 12 bases of the junction left unmatched. Germline lookup yields CDR1 MGHRA and CDR2 YSYEKL. The CDR3 consists of 16 residues. CDR3 loop: CASSPPRAGGEDTQYF. The CDR3 nucleotides are TGCGCCAGCAGCCCACCTCGGGCAGGGGGAGAAGATACGCAGTATTTT.

The gene calls are TRBV3-1 (or the pseudogene TRBV3-2) and TRBJ2-1, with D possibly matching TRBD2 (7 bases). Germline-derived CDR1 and CDR2 are LGHDT and YNNKEL (reference sequence). The CDR3 is made up of 16 amino acids. V was shortened by 1 base and J by 0 bases, with 10 bases between the two germline ends. CDR3 DNA: TGTGCCAGCAGCCAAGGTCGGGGGGCCTCCTACAATGAGCAGTTCTTC. Translation gives CASSQGRGASYNEQFF.

The gene calls are TRBV4-1 and TRBJ2-2; D is possibly TRBD1 (6 bases). The germline V and J ends were trimmed by 1 base and 11 bases, with 14 bases remaining between them. The CDR3 runs to 14 residues. CDR1 is MGHRA and CDR2 is YSYEKL in the germline V gene. CDR3 loop: CASSQAAGGGELFF. DNA of the CDR3: TGCGCCAGCAGCCAAGCCGCTGGGGGCGGCGAGCTGTTTTTT.

This clone occurred once. CDR3 protein: CASRPTSGRHLPNTGELFF. CDR3 DNA sequence: TGTGCCAGCAGGCCAACTAGCGGGAGGCACTTACCGAACACCGGGGAGCTGTTTTTT. V gene TRBV7-9 combines with J gene TRBJ2-2, with 12 positions matching TRBD2. Germline CDR1 and CDR2: SEHNR and FQNEAQ (reference sequence). The CDR3 loop spans 19 amino acids. The J segment lost 0 bases and the V segment lost 6 bases, leaving 11 bases of the junction unmatched.

The V and J genes are TRBV4-1 and TRBJ2-3; TRBD1 matches at 8 bases. The germline gives CDR1 MGHRA, CDR2 YSYEKL. Trimming took 1 base from V and 4 from J; bases not matched to a gene: 7. The CDR3 sequence is 16 residues long. DNA for the CDR3: TGCGCCAGCAGCCAAGTGTCGCAGGGGGCCGCAGATACGCAGTATTTT. Translated, it gives CASSQVSQGAADTQYF.

The rearrangement links TRBV29-1 to TRBJ1-1; D not certain. The CDR3 is made up of 11 amino acids. The V gene lost 4 bases and the J gene lost 7 bases, with 10 bases spanning the gap. The V gene's germline CDR1 is SQVTM and CDR2 ANQGSEA. The CDR3 DNA reads TGCAGCGTTGTTTTCCTGCGTGAAGCTTTCTTT. This sequence encodes CSVVFLREAFF.

J is TRBJ1-4 and V is TRBV29-1; no firm D call. The CDR3 has 11 amino acids. Trimming shortened V by 5 bases and J by 6 bases, and 7 bases separated the two germline ends. Germline CDR1 SQVTM, CDR2 ANQGSEA. Written as DNA, the CDR3 is TGCAGCGTTTGGAGAGATGAAAAACTGTTTTTT. It encodes CSVWRDEKLFF.

The chain couples TRBV27 to TRBJ2-1, with D perhaps TRBD2 (6 bases). Looked up from germline, CDR1 is MNHEY and CDR2 is SMNVEV (reference sequence). The CDR3 consists of 16 residues. Deletions cut 2 bases from V and 8 bases from J, with 19 bases between. CDR3 in DNA: TGTGCCAGCAGTTTAAGGGCAGGCGGGATGGGGTATGAGCAGTTCTTC. It is translated as CASSLRAGGMGYEQFF.

The chain has TRBV7-8 and TRBJ2-7; unclear D gene. In germline, CDR1 is SGHVS, CDR2 FQNEAQ. Trimming took off 2 bases at V and 4 bases at J, with 18 bases between the two ends. This CDR3 has 16 amino acids. Here the CDR3 reads CASSLSSVLRKYEQYF. CDR3 nucleotide sequence: TGTGCCAGCAGCTTAAGCTCCGTACTTAGAAAGTACGAGCAGTACTTC.

The chain recombines TRBV6-5 with TRBJ2-7; TRBD2 matches at 10 bases. Germline V gene lookup returns CDR1 MNHEY and CDR2 SVGAGI. Trimming cost V 5 bases and J 4 bases; bases outside gene matches: 8. The CDR3 sequence is 15 residues long. This CDR3 reads CASSPRTSGWYEQYF. As DNA, the CDR3 is TGTGCCAGCAGTCCTCGGACTAGCGGATGGTACGAGCAGTACTTC.

The rearrangement joins TRBV5-8 to TRBJ2-7, with 9 bases matching TRBD1. Per the germline V gene, CDR1 is SGHTS and CDR2 is YDEGEE. The length of the CDR3 is 13 residues. Trimming took 7 bases from V and 1 from J; bases not matched to a gene: 3. The CDR3 spells CASEQGASYEQYF. The CDR3, as DNA: TGTGCCAGCGAACAGGGGGCATCCTACGAGCAGTACTTC.

To note about this clone: This sample also contains other DNA sequences that code for the same CDR3. J is TRBJ1-1 and V is TRBV2, with D tentatively TRBD1 (5 bases). Per germline, CDR1 SNHLY and CDR2 FYNNEI. V dropped 5 bases and J dropped 1 base, with 8 bases sitting between them. The CDR3 is made up of 13 amino acids. The CDR3 sequence: CASSTDRNTEAFF. DNA for the CDR3: TGTGCCAGCAGTACAGACAGGAACACTGAAGCTTTCTTT.

The chain couples TRBV7-2 to TRBJ2-1, with D maybe TRBD2 (6 bases). Germline V lookup: CDR1 SGHTA, CDR2 FQGNSA. Trimming took 3 bases from V and 5 from J, leaving 17 bases between them. CDR3 length equals 16 residues. CDR3 residues: CASSFQGLAANNEQFF. CDR3 nucleotide sequence: TGTGCCAGCAGCTTCCAGGGTTTAGCGGCAAACAATGAGCAGTTCTTC.

The V gene is TRBV19, the J gene TRBJ2-1; TRBD1 matches 8 bases. The CDR3 is made up of 13 amino acids. Germline V gene sequence: CDR1 LNHDA, CDR2 SQIVND (reference sequence). V dropped 0 bases and J dropped 12; count of bases not matched to a gene: 4. The DNA of the CDR3 is TGTGCCAGTAGTATAGACCCGGGACAGGCGCAGTTCTTC. It yields the protein CASSIDPGQAQFF.

The V and J genes are TRBV7-2 and TRBJ2-7; unclear D gene. V lost 3 bases and J lost 3, with 9 bases in between. Germline V gives CDR1 SGHTA, CDR2 FQGNSA. CDR3 length: 13 residues. The CDR3 bases are TGTGCCAGCAGCTTTTCTGGCCACTACGAGCAGTACTTC. Translated, it gives CASSFSGHYEQYF.

This clone has just one count. The V and J genes are TRBV12-5 and TRBJ2-1; 10 bases line up with TRBD2. The trim removed 0 bases at V and 4 bases at J, leaving 6 bases unmatched. The CDR3 extends over 17 amino acids. CDR1 is LGHNT, CDR2 FRNRAP, per germline. CDR3 in DNA: TGTGCTAGTGGTTTGGTCGGGACTAGCGAGGGATACAATGAGCAGTTCTTC. Translation: CASGLVGTSEGYNEQFF.

The chain joins TRBV5-1 to TRBJ2-2, with 10 bases that match TRBD2. The CDR3 extends over 16 amino acids. Losses at the gene ends were 3 bases for V and 3 bases for J; bases not matched to a gene: 5. The germline V gene has CDR1 SGHRS and CDR2 YFSETQ. The CDR3 loop is CASSYLAGDHTGELFF. CDR3 bases: TGCGCCAGCAGCTACCTAGCGGGAGACCACACCGGGGAGCTGTTTTTT. The full variable domain, rest sourced from reference TRBV5-1 and TRBJ2-2, is KAGVTQTPRYLIKTRGQQVTLSCSPISGHRSVSWYQQTPGQGLQFLFEYFSETQRNKGNFPGRFSGRQFSNSRSEMNVSTLELGDSALYLCASSYLAGDHTGELFFGEGSRLTVL.

The chain joins TRBV5-1 to TRBJ2-7; 10 positions agree with TRBD2. In germline, CDR1 is SGHRS, CDR2 YFSETQ. This CDR3 comprises 16 residues. The V gene end was trimmed by 0 bases and the J gene end by 1 base; junction bases not matched to a gene: 4. This CDR3 reads CASSLGTSGLSYEQYF. The CDR3 nucleotides read TGCGCCAGCAGCTTGGGGACTAGCGGATTATCCTACGAGCAGTACTTC.

The rearrangement joins TRBV28 to TRBJ2-5, with D possibly being TRBD1 (6 bases). The CDR3 totals 16 residues. The V and J ends lost 2 bases and 1 base respectively, with 14 bases between them. Germline V gene lookup returns CDR1 MDHEN and CDR2 SYDVKM. This chain's CDR3 is CASSLGGGQSQETQYF. The DNA for the CDR3 is TGTGCCAGCAGTTTAGGCGGTGGACAGAGCCAAGAGACCCAGTACTTC. Together with reference TRBV28 and TRBJ2-5, the CDR3 gives the full variable domain: DVKVTQSSRYLVKRTGEKVFLECVQDMDHENMFWYRQDPGLGLRLIYFSYDVKMKEKGDIPEGYSVSREKKERFSLILESASTNQTSMYLCASSLGGGQSQETQYFGPGTRLLVL.

The V call is TRBV24-1, the J call TRBJ1-3, with 9 bases aligning to TRBD1. CDR3 length: 14 residues. V dropped 1 base and J dropped 9; count of bases not matched to a gene: 3. Germline assignment: CDR1 KGHDR and CDR2 SFDVKD. The CDR3 spells CATSDLKDRGTIYF. For the CDR3, the DNA is TGTGCCACCAGTGATTTAAAGGACAGGGGCACCATATATTTT.